The rows below give T cell receptor beta chains drawn from one sample of a study of T cells in Graves' hyperthyroidism and ophthalmopathy. TCRdb itself ran the multiplex PCR reads through MiXCR, one entry per CDR3 protein. The table lists around 450,000 distinct CDR3 sequences, about 15% of them singletons. What was sequenced was blood. The receptors derive from a woman under 30 with Graves' hyperthyroidism. The CDR3 runs from the conserved cysteine through the conserved F or W. Each record gives: CDR3 length, clone size, D gene, J gene, V gene, CDR3 protein, CDR3 DNA. A D gene is named only where the DNA matches it firmly. Only part of the rows carry a size: once, few, many, or a class if the clone is expanded.

CDR3 length: 15; clone size: many; D gene: .; J gene: TRBJ2-7; V gene: TRBV28; CDR3 protein: CASSLKGLRSYEQYF; CDR3 DNA: TGTGCCAGCAGTTTAAAGGGTTTACGCTCCTACGAGCAGTACTTC
CDR3 length: 14; clone size: once; D gene: .; J gene: TRBJ2-1; V gene: TRBV25-1; CDR3 protein: CASSRGAYYNEQFF; CDR3 DNA: TGTGCCAGCAGTCGAGGGGCCTACTACAATGAGCAGTTCTTC
CDR3 length: 15; clone size: .; D gene: .; J gene: TRBJ2-5; V gene: TRBV7-2; CDR3 protein: CASSPTGTLQETQYF; CDR3 DNA: TGTGCCAGCAGCCCAACCGGGACGCTGCAAGAGACCCAGTACTTC
CDR3 length: 17; clone size: .; D gene: .; J gene: TRBJ1-3; V gene: TRBV6-5; CDR3 protein: CASSYSRTQGSGNTIYF; CDR3 DNA: TGTGCCAGCAGTTACTCGAGAACACAGGGCTCTGGAAACACCATATATTTT
CDR3 length: 14; clone size: .; D gene: .; J gene: TRBJ1-2; V gene: TRBV19; CDR3 protein: CASSFGALKDGYTF; CDR3 DNA: TGTGCCAGTAGTTTTGGGGCGCTGAAGGATGGCTACACCTTC
CDR3 length: 16; clone size: many; D gene: .; J gene: TRBJ1-5; V gene: TRBV7-9; CDR3 protein: CASSPSGRGDNQPQHF; CDR3 DNA: TGTGCCAGCAGCCCGAGCGGCAGGGGCGACAATCAGCCCCAGCATTTT
CDR3 length: 15; clone size: .; D gene: TRBD1; J gene: TRBJ2-5; V gene: TRBV20-1; CDR3 protein: CSAPVPTGIIETQYF; CDR3 DNA: TGCAGTGCTCCGGTGCCGACAGGGATTATAGAGACCCAGTACTTC
CDR3 length: 14; clone size: many; D gene: .; J gene: TRBJ2-7; V gene: TRBV28; CDR3 protein: CASSMRGGKYEQYF; CDR3 DNA: TGTGCCAGCAGCATGCGGGGCGGGAAGTACGAGCAGTACTTC
CDR3 length: 14; clone size: few; D gene: .; J gene: TRBJ1-1; V gene: TRBV5-4; CDR3 protein: CASSLPGENTEAFF; CDR3 DNA: TGTGCCAGCAGCTTACCGGGAGAGAACACTGAAGCTTTCTTT
CDR3 length: 14; clone size: .; D gene: TRBD1; J gene: TRBJ1-2; V gene: TRBV24-1; CDR3 protein: CATSDTGEFWGYTF; CDR3 DNA: TGTGCCACCAGTGATACAGGGGAATTTTGGGGCTACACCTTC
CDR3 length: 11; clone size: .; D gene: .; J gene: TRBJ2-7; V gene: TRBV5-1; CDR3 protein: CASSVVGEQYF; CDR3 DNA: TGCGCCAGCAGTGTGGTGGGAGAGCAGTACTTC
CDR3 length: 17; clone size: many; D gene: .; J gene: TRBJ1-1; V gene: TRBV3-1; CDR3 protein: CASSQTIAGWSNTEAFF; CDR3 DNA: TGTGCCAGCAGCCAAACGATTGCAGGGTGGTCGAACACTGAAGCTTTCTTT
CDR3 length: 14; clone size: few; D gene: .; J gene: TRBJ1-4; V gene: TRBV6-1; CDR3 protein: CASRSRVGNEKLFF; CDR3 DNA: TGTGCCAGCAGGAGCAGGGTTGGGAATGAAAAACTGTTTTTT
CDR3 length: 15; clone size: few; D gene: .; J gene: TRBJ1-1; V gene: TRBV11-2; CDR3 protein: CASSLDLARITEAFF; CDR3 DNA: TGTGCCAGCAGCTTAGATCTGGCTCGTATAACTGAAGCTTTCTTT
CDR3 length: 17; clone size: .; D gene: TRBD2; J gene: TRBJ2-5; V gene: TRBV6-1; CDR3 protein: CASSAGGLAGARETQYF; CDR3 DNA: TGTGCCAGCAGTGCCGGGGGGCTAGCGGGGGCTCGAGAGACCCAGTACTTC
CDR3 length: 15; clone size: many; D gene: TRBD1; J gene: TRBJ2-3; V gene: TRBV2; CDR3 protein: CASGQGVVGTDTQYF; CDR3 DNA: TGTGCCAGCGGACAGGGGGTTGTCGGCACAGATACGCAGTATTTT
CDR3 length: 15; clone size: few; D gene: .; J gene: TRBJ1-6; V gene: TRBV3-1; CDR3 protein: CASSQISQAGSPLHF; CDR3 DNA: TGTGCCAGCAGCCAAATCTCTCAGGCCGGTTCACCCCTCCACTTT
CDR3 length: 12; clone size: few; D gene: .; J gene: TRBJ2-6; V gene: TRBV6-1; CDR3 protein: CASSLEANVLTF; CDR3 DNA: TGTGCCAGCAGCCTCGAGGCCAACGTCCTGACTTTC
CDR3 length: 13; clone size: .; D gene: .; J gene: TRBJ2-1; V gene: TRBV19; CDR3 protein: CASSIGGGVEQFF; CDR3 DNA: TGTGCCAGTAGTATAGGAGGAGGGGTTGAGCAGTTCTTC
CDR3 length: 14; clone size: many; D gene: .; J gene: TRBJ1-2; V gene: TRBV20-1; CDR3 protein: CSARDSGGSYGYTF; CDR3 DNA: TGCAGTGCTAGAGATTCGGGGGGATCCTATGGCTACACCTTC
CDR3 length: 14; clone size: many; D gene: .; J gene: TRBJ2-2; V gene: TRBV2; CDR3 protein: CASRIDRGTGELFF; CDR3 DNA: TGTGCCAGCAGAATTGACCGCGGCACCGGGGAGCTGTTTTTT
CDR3 length: 15; clone size: few; D gene: TRBD2; J gene: TRBJ2-7; V gene: TRBV27; CDR3 protein: CASSRTSGRLDEQYF; CDR3 DNA: TGTGCCAGCAGCCGGACTAGCGGGAGGCTGGACGAGCAGTACTTC
CDR3 length: 11; clone size: many; D gene: .; J gene: TRBJ2-3; V gene: TRBV20-1; CDR3 protein: CSASHVDTQYF; CDR3 DNA: TGCAGTGCTAGCCACGTCGATACGCAGTATTTT
CDR3 length: 14; clone size: .; D gene: TRBD2; J gene: TRBJ2-3; V gene: TRBV10-2; CDR3 protein: CATKTSGTADTQYF; CDR3 DNA: TGCGCCACCAAGACTAGCGGGACTGCAGATACGCAGTATTTT
CDR3 length: 15; clone size: .; D gene: .; J gene: TRBJ1-1; V gene: TRBV27; CDR3 protein: CASSLMPGTRTEAFF; CDR3 DNA: TGTGCCAGCAGTTTGATGCCGGGCACCAGGACTGAAGCTTTCTTT
CDR3 length: 16; clone size: many; D gene: TRBD2; J gene: TRBJ2-7; V gene: TRBV12-3/TRBV12-4; CDR3 protein: CASSFYVGGPPYEQYF; CDR3 DNA: TGTGCCAGCAGTTTCTACGTGGGAGGGCCCCCCTACGAGCAGTACTTC
CDR3 length: 14; clone size: many; D gene: TRBD1; J gene: TRBJ1-2; V gene: TRBV6-6; CDR3 protein: CASSYTTGSYGYTF; CDR3 DNA: TGTGCCAGCAGTTACACGACAGGGAGCTATGGCTACACCTTC
CDR3 length: 15; clone size: .; D gene: TRBD1; J gene: TRBJ2-5; V gene: TRBV6-5; CDR3 protein: CASSYGTGGQETQYF; CDR3 DNA: TGTGCCAGCAGTTACGGGACAGGGGGCCAAGAGACCCAGTACTTC
CDR3 length: 15; clone size: many; D gene: TRBD1; J gene: TRBJ1-1; V gene: TRBV20-1; CDR3 protein: CSARYADRVNTEAFF; CDR3 DNA: TGCAGTGCTAGATACGCTGACAGGGTGAACACTGAAGCTTTCTTT
CDR3 length: 14; clone size: few; D gene: .; J gene: TRBJ1-5; V gene: TRBV10-3; CDR3 protein: CAISGVPDNQPQHF; CDR3 DNA: TGTGCCATCAGTGGCGTCCCGGACAATCAGCCCCAGCATTTT
CDR3 length: 14; clone size: .; D gene: .; J gene: TRBJ1-1; V gene: TRBV5-1; CDR3 protein: CASSRSGLDTEAFF; CDR3 DNA: TGCGCCAGCAGCCGAAGCGGCTTGGACACTGAAGCTTTCTTT
CDR3 length: 13; clone size: few; D gene: .; J gene: TRBJ2-1; V gene: TRBV14; CDR3 protein: CASSQEWANEQFF; CDR3 DNA: TGTGCCAGCAGCCAAGAATGGGCCAATGAGCAGTTCTTC
CDR3 length: 15; clone size: many; D gene: TRBD1; J gene: TRBJ2-5; V gene: TRBV12-3/TRBV12-4; CDR3 protein: CASSPGTGGMETQYF; CDR3 DNA: TGTGCCAGCAGCCCAGGGACAGGGGGCATGGAGACCCAGTACTTC
CDR3 length: 15; clone size: many; D gene: TRBD1; J gene: TRBJ1-1; V gene: TRBV28; CDR3 protein: CASSITGVRNTEAFF; CDR3 DNA: TGTGCCAGCAGTATAACAGGGGTGCGAAACACTGAAGCTTTCTTT
CDR3 length: 15; clone size: many; D gene: TRBD2; J gene: TRBJ2-7; V gene: TRBV27; CDR3 protein: CASSLGSGSFYEQYF; CDR3 DNA: TGTGCCAGCAGTTTAGGTAGCGGGAGTTTTTACGAGCAGTACTTC
CDR3 length: 13; clone size: few; D gene: TRBD2; J gene: TRBJ2-3; V gene: TRBV12-3/TRBV12-4; CDR3 protein: CASSLGGGGTQYF; CDR3 DNA: TGTGCCAGCAGTTTAGGGGGGGGTGGTACGCAGTATTTT
CDR3 length: 16; clone size: many; D gene: TRBD2; J gene: TRBJ2-1; V gene: TRBV7-3; CDR3 protein: CASSRRGLAGGGEQFF; CDR3 DNA: TGTGCCAGCAGCCGTCGTGGACTAGCGGGGGGGGGTGAGCAGTTCTTC
CDR3 length: 13; clone size: many; D gene: .; J gene: TRBJ1-2; V gene: TRBV20-1; CDR3 protein: CSATRTTNYGYTF; CDR3 DNA: TGCAGTGCTACCCGGACTACGAACTATGGCTACACCTTC